The present T cell receptor (beta chain) was sequenced within a study of blood T cell repertoires in COVID-19. Across the study: Whether acute or convalescent, the COVID-19 samples came from the United States, Italy and Spain.

Seattle's enrolled individuals joined amid active infection and were then monitored longitudinally. J was trimmed by 4 bases and V by 9 bases; bases with no gene match: 10. Germline lookup yields CDR1 PRHDT and CDR2 FYEKMQ (reference sequence). CDR3 size: 14 residues. Per the authors' pipeline: From reference gene primer amplification, estimates of nucleated cell counts were derived. Generated by immunoSEQ multiplex PCR, the TCRdb table keeps only in-frame clones and is missing some. V, J and clone size are those of that table, while D and trimming were read from the DNA. The table includes about 210,000 clones, almost 85% detected once.

The sequencing sample was made of peripheral blood. The genes are TRBV13 and TRBJ2-7; 9 nucleotides align to TRBD1. This sequence originates from a man aged 45-60 years with COVID-19, enrolled during active disease. CDR3 region: CARQGTGPLYEQYF. Here the CDR3 DNA reads TGTGCCAGGCAAGGGACAGGGCCTTTGTACGAGCAGTACTTC. Complete variable domain (other parts from reference TRBV13 and TRBJ2-7): AAGVIQSPRHLIKEKRETATLKCYPIPRHDTVYWYQQGPGQDPQFLISFYEKMQSDKGSIPDRFSAQQFSDYHSELNMSSLELGDSALYFCARQGTGPLYEQYFGPGTRLTVT.